One sample yielded the 11 T cell receptor beta chains listed below, sequenced in a study of T-cell memory formation after mild COVID-19. TCRdb passed the 5' RACE reads through MiXCR, listing each CDR3 protein once. Of 170,000 or so distinct CDR3 sequences listed, 20% to 25% are singletons. Sequences were obtained from PBMCs or a T cell subset sorted from them (not recorded which). These TCRs come from an adult woman who had mild COVID-19 (a few samples of this study predate the infection). Cell type and time point are not known.

This chain joins TRBV5-1 and TRBJ2-1, with D possibly being TRBD1 (5 bases). This CDR3 spans 13 amino acids. In germline, CDR1 is SGHRS, CDR2 YFSETQ. Trimming took off 2 bases at V and 4 bases at J, with 7 bases between the two ends. The CDR3, as DNA: TGCGCCAGCAGCTTCGACAGTTACAATGAGCAGTTCTTC. It yields the protein CASSFDSYNEQFF.

CDR3 sequence (DNA): TGTGCCACCAGTGGCCAGAATGATGCCGGGCTAGCGGGATTCTACAATGAGCAGTTCTTC. Translating gives CATSGQNDAGLAGFYNEQFF. The chain employs TRBV24-1 and TRBJ2-1, with 9 nucleotides matching TRBD2. V lost 5 bases, J lost 3 bases, and 19 bases stayed unmatched. Germline CDR1 reads KGHDR; CDR2 reads SFDVKD. The CDR3 is 20 residues long.

This clonotype came up many times. J is TRBJ1-5 and V is TRBV5-6, with D maybe TRBD1 (6 bases). CDR3 length equals 13 residues. V was shortened by 5 bases and J by 7 bases, with 13 bases between the two germline ends. The germline V gene encodes CDR1 SGHDT and CDR2 YYEEEE. The CDR3 DNA reads as TGTGCCAGCAGTTTAGGAGGGGGACAGCCCCAGCATTTT. It is translated as CASSLGGGQPQHF.

The J gene is TRBJ2-1, the V gene TRBV24-1, with 7 positions matching TRBD2. The CDR3 runs 15 residues. Per the germline V gene, CDR1 is KGHDR and CDR2 is SFDVKD. J lost 4 bases, V lost 1 base, and 3 bases had no gene match. The CDR3 here is CATSDFASGYNEQFF. The CDR3 DNA reads TGTGCCACCAGTGATTTCGCTAGCGGTTACAATGAGCAGTTCTTC.

This clonotype has just a few counts. The gene calls are TRBV12-3 or TRBV12-4 and TRBJ2-1; D is ambiguous. Trimming took off 3 bases at V and 8 bases at J, with 8 bases between the two ends. This CDR3 is built from 12 residues. CDR3 loop: CASSLVLDEQFF. The CDR3 bases are TGTGCCAGCAGTTTGGTCCTTGATGAGCAGTTCTTC.

The CDR3 nucleotides are TGTGCCAGCAGCTTCCGGGACTCAGCAATCCATGAGCAGTTCTTC. Its protein product is CASSFRDSAIHEQFF. The V and J genes are TRBV7-9 and TRBJ2-1, with D maybe TRBD2 (6 bases). With 3 bases removed from V and 8 bases from J, the gap between germline ends came to 17 bases. Germline values: CDR1 SEHNR, CDR2 FQNEAQ (reference sequence). The CDR3 runs to 15 residues. The full variable domain, with the rest looked up from reference TRBV7-9 and TRBJ2-1, is DTGVSQNPRHKITKRGQNVTFRCDPISEHNRLYWYRQTLGQGPEFLTYFQNEAQLEKSRLLSDRFSAERPKGSFSTLEIQRTEQGDSAMYLCASSFRDSAIHEQFFGPGTRLTVL.

V usage is TRBV19 and J usage is TRBJ1-5; D perhaps matches TRBD1 (5 bases). V gave up 4 bases and J gave up 3 bases, with 16 bases separating them. Germline V gene sequence: CDR1 LNHDA, CDR2 SQIVND (reference sequence). There are 16 residues in the CDR3. The CDR3 region is CASSTGLPGHNQPQHF. The CDR3 coding sequence is TGTGCCAGTAGTACGGGGCTCCCTGGGCACAATCAGCCCCAGCATTTT.

This clonotype came up once. The junction differs from germline at one of its ends, possibly a read error. J is TRBJ2-5 and V is TRBV6-5; D not certain. The germline V gene encodes CDR1 MNHEY and CDR2 SVGAGI. This CDR3 is built from 15 residues. The CDR3 coding sequence is TGTGACAGCAGTTACTTAACAGCCAAACAAGAGACCCAGTACTTC. Amino acids: CDSSYLTAKQETQYF.

This clonotype has just a few counts. The chain uses TRBV5-1 and TRBJ1-1; D is undetermined. V dropped 7 bases and J dropped 2 bases, with 12 bases sitting between them. This CDR3 region has 13 residues. Germline loops: CDR1 SGHRS, CDR2 YFSETQ. This CDR3 reads CASGLYFNTEAFF. CDR3 sequence (DNA): TGCGCCAGCGGACTCTATTTTAACACTGAAGCTTTCTTT. Supplemented by reference TRBV5-1 and TRBJ1-1, the full variable domain reads KAGVTQTPRYLIKTRGQQVTLSCSPISGHRSVSWYQQTPGQGLQFLFEYFSETQRNKGNFPGRFSGRQFSNSRSEMNVSTLELGDSALYLCASGLYFNTEAFFGQGTRLTVV.

The CDR3 sequence is CATSTHGQGLPRAFF. CDR3 nucleotides: TGTGCCACCAGCACCCACGGACAGGGGCTTCCTAGAGCTTTCTTT. This rearrangement joins TRBV15 to TRBJ1-1; 9 bases fit TRBD1. V gave up 4 bases and J gave up 10 bases; unmatched junction bases: 13. The CDR3 length is 15 residues. Looked up from germline, CDR1 is LNHNV and CDR2 is YYDKDF (reference sequence).

This clonotype was observed a handful of times. This sequence joins TRBV6-5 and TRBJ2-7; D unclear. The V gene lost 8 bases and the J gene lost 1 base, with 12 bases spanning the gap. The CDR3 loop spans 13 amino acids. Germline loops: CDR1 MNHEY, CDR2 SVGAGI. CDR3 amino acids: CASGQAASYEQYF. In DNA form, the CDR3 reads TGTGCCAGCGGGCAGGCGGCATCCTACGAGCAGTACTTC.